The 31 T cell receptor beta chains in this list originate from one sample, sequenced in a study of Ad26.COV2.S vaccination and SARS-CoV-2 variants. Profiled with immunoSEQ multiplex PCR; TCRdb holds only in-frame clones, not every one. The sample shows approximately 240,000 clones, more than 75% of them seen only once. The sample's treatment: 19 received Ad26.COV2.S at low or high dose, single or two shots; 5 received placebo; per-sample allocation not given. Day 63 after the first injection of vaccine or placebo was the sampling time. The sample here was peripheral blood, taken in a trial of Ad26.COV2.S vaccine versus placebo. The receptors come from a person aged 18-65 years who received the Ad26.COV2.S COVID-19 vaccine or a placebo.

This clone was detected once. V is TRBV27 and J is TRBJ1-2, with D maybe TRBD1 (6 bases). Germline CDR1 MNHEY, CDR2 SMNVEV (reference sequence). The CDR3 consists of 15 residues. Trimming pared 4 bases from V and 4 bases from J, leaving 16 bases between. The CDR3 loop reads CASSSGQKLGYGYTF. The DNA for the CDR3 is TGTGCCAGCAGTTCCGGACAGAAGTTAGGCTATGGCTACACCTTC.

This chain links TRBV5-5 with TRBJ2-5; 7 nucleotides agree with TRBD2. There are 16 residues in the CDR3. Trimming removed 2 bases from V and 1 base from J; junction bases left unmatched: 8. Per the germline V gene, CDR1 is SGHKS and CDR2 is YYEKEE (reference sequence). CDR3 bases: TGTGCCAGCAGCTTAACGGGGGAGGGCCTCCAAGAGACCCAGTACTTC. It yields the protein CASSLTGEGLQETQYF.

This chain uses TRBV11-2 with TRBJ1-6; a weak D match, TRBD1 (5 bases). Germline V gene sequence: CDR1 SGHAT, CDR2 FQNNGV. CDR3 length: 14 amino acids. V was shortened by 4 bases and J by 9 bases, with 13 bases between the two germline ends. The CDR3 loop reads CASSSQGPGSPLHF. The CDR3 region has the DNA TGTGCCAGCAGCTCCCAGGGCCCAGGTTCACCCCTCCACTTT.

V usage is TRBV2 and J usage is TRBJ2-3; D possibly matches TRBD1 or TRBD2 (5 bases each). CDR1 SNHLY and CDR2 FYNNEI come from the germline V gene. V dropped 0 bases and J dropped 9 bases, with 10 bases sitting between them. This CDR3 has 13 amino acids. The CDR3 nucleotides read TGTGCCAGCAGTGAAGCTGTTGGGGGAACGCAGTATTTT. Translated: CASSEAVGGTQYF.

The chain combines TRBV11-2 with TRBJ2-1; 9 nucleotides align to TRBD2. After removal of 2 bases from V and 4 bases from J, the junction contained 6 bases not matched to a gene. Germline V CDR1 and CDR2: SGHAT, FQNNGV. The CDR3 is 16 amino acids. For the CDR3, the DNA is TGTGCCAGCAGCTTAACAGGTAGCGGGGGTTACAATGAGCAGTTCTTC. Translated, it gives CASSLTGSGGYNEQFF.

The rearrangement uses TRBV6-5 and TRBJ1-1; D ambiguous. Between the trimmed V and J ends, which lost 4 bases and 2 bases, there was a span of 8 bases. The germline CDR1 and CDR2 sequences are MNHEY and SVGAGI. The CDR3 runs to 13 residues. The CDR3 spells CASSSTGNTEAFF. As DNA, the CDR3 is TGTGCCAGCAGTTCAACCGGAAACACTGAAGCTTTCTTT.

The CDR3 nucleotides are TGCAGTGCTAGTCTCCCCCGAGGGTGGCTAACTGAAGCTTTCTTT. This sequence encodes CSASLPRGWLTEAFF. The chain has TRBV20-1 and TRBJ1-1, with D hard to call. Germline V CDR1 and CDR2: DFQATT, SNEGSKA (reference sequence). Between the trimmed V and J ends, which lost 3 bases and 5 bases, there was a span of 19 bases. The CDR3 runs to 15 residues.

The chain uses TRBV28 and TRBJ2-6; D is perhaps TRBD1 (5 bases). The V gene lost 5 bases and the J gene lost 1 base, with 12 bases spanning the gap. The germline CDR1 and CDR2 sequences are MDHEN and SYDVKM. The CDR3 is 16 residues long. CDR3 DNA sequence: TGTGCCAGCAGTCCCCATCAGGGATCTGGGGCCAACGTCCTGACTTTC. It specifies CASSPHQGSGANVLTF. The entire variable domain, with the rest obtained from reference TRBV28 and TRBJ2-6, is as follows: DVKVTQSSRYLVKRTGEKVFLECVQDMDHENMFWYRQDPGLGLRLIYFSYDVKMKEKGDIPEGYSVSREKKERFSLILESASTNQTSMYLCASSPHQGSGANVLTFGAGSRLTVL.

A single count supports this clone. This chain uses TRBV9 with TRBJ2-7; tentative D call: TRBD2 (7 bases). There are 12 residues in the CDR3. The ends were cut back, 5 bases at V and 7 bases at J, with 13 bases in the middle. Looked up from germline, CDR1 is SGDLS and CDR2 is YYNGEE. DNA for the CDR3: TGTGCCAGCAGTCGGGGGGCGAAAGAGCAGTACTTC. Encoded protein: CASSRGAKEQYF.

This chain joins TRBV7-8 and TRBJ2-2, with D unresolved. This CDR3 is 12 amino acids long. Per germline, CDR1 SGHVS and CDR2 FQNEAQ. The V end was cut by 3 bases, the J end by 6 bases, with 5 bases between. CDR3 amino acids: CASSLTPGELFF. CDR3 bases: TGTGCCAGCAGCTTGACGCCCGGGGAGCTGTTTTTT.

V and J are TRBV5-6 and TRBJ1-1; D is ambiguous. Germline loops: CDR1 SGHDT, CDR2 YYEEEE. The CDR3 runs 14 residues. Trimming stripped 0 bases from V and 3 bases from J, with 9 bases between. CDR3 DNA sequence: TGTGCCAGCAGCTTGGGGGGAGGTGACACTGAAGCTTTCTTT. Translation: CASSLGGGDTEAFF.

The rearrangement links TRBV5-6 to TRBJ2-5; D is tentatively TRBD1 or TRBD2 (5 bases each). Trimming took 4 bases from V and 7 from J, leaving 14 bases between them. Germline V gene data show CDR1 as SGHDT and CDR2 as YYEEEE. This CDR3 has 13 amino acids. In DNA, the CDR3 is TGTGCCAGCAGCCTGTCGGGGCCAGGGACCCAGTACTTC. This sequence encodes CASSLSGPGTQYF. Full variable domain (outside the CDR3, taken from reference TRBV5-6 and TRBJ2-5): DAGVTQSPTHLIKTRGQQVTLRCSPKSGHDTVSWYQQALGQGPQFIFQYYEEEERQRGNFPDRFSGHQFPNYSSELNVNALLLGDSALYLCASSLSGPGTQYFGPGTRLLVL.

This rearrangement joins TRBV6-5 to TRBJ1-5; 7 nucleotides align to TRBD1. CDR1 is MNHEY, CDR2 SVGAGI, per germline. V shed 2 bases, J shed 6 bases, and the junction held 4 bases outside the gene matches. This CDR3 is 14 amino acids long. This chain's CDR3 is CASSYTGAGQPQHF. The CDR3 nucleotides are TGTGCCAGCAGTTACACAGGGGCCGGTCAGCCCCAGCATTTT.

The chain carries TRBV15 and TRBJ2-7, with TRBD1 as a possible D gene (5 bases). V gave up 0 bases and J gave up 3 bases, with 12 bases separating them. This CDR3 has 15 amino acids. CDR1 is LNHNV and CDR2 is YYDKDF in the germline V gene (reference sequence). This CDR3 reads CATSRDQGFSYEQYF. For the CDR3, the DNA is TGTGCCACCAGCAGAGATCAGGGTTTTAGCTACGAGCAGTACTTC.

This sequence joins TRBV14 and TRBJ2-6; D is possibly TRBD2 (5 bases). CDR3 size: 19 residues. V lost 2 bases to trimming and J lost 0 bases, with 17 bases between them. The germline gives CDR1 SGHDN, CDR2 FVKESK. In DNA form, the CDR3 reads TGTGCCAGCAGCCAATCGGTCGTGGCAGGAGGCTCTGGGGCCAACGTCCTGACTTTC. Its translation: CASSQSVVAGGSGANVLTF. Variable domain in full (rest from reference TRBV14 and TRBJ2-6): EAGVTQFPSHSVIEKGQTVTLRCDPISGHDNLYWYRRVMGKEIKFLLHFVKESKQDESGMPNNRFLAERTGGTYSTLKVQPAELEDSGVYFCASSQSVVAGGSGANVLTFGAGSRLTVL.

The J gene is TRBJ1-3, the V gene TRBV5-6; D is uncertain. The CDR3 extends over 14 amino acids. Germline-derived CDR1 and CDR2 are SGHDT and YYEEEE. V lost 0 bases and J 2 bases, leaving 6 bases between the germline ends. As DNA, the CDR3 is TGTGCCAGCAGCTTGGCAAAAACTGGAAACACCATATATTTT. Residues: CASSLAKTGNTIYF.

The CDR3 here is CASSVTSGYEHYEQYF. The CDR3 DNA is TGTGCCAGCAGTGTGACTAGCGGGTATGAACACTACGAGCAGTACTTC. The genes are TRBV6-1 and TRBJ2-7, with TRBD2 matching over 10 bases. The length of the CDR3 is 16 residues. Trimming at V came to 4 bases and at J to 3 bases, leaving 9 bases not matched to a gene. The germline V gene has CDR1 MNHNS and CDR2 SASEGT.

The chain couples TRBV29-1 to TRBJ2-7, with D possibly matching TRBD1 (5 bases). The CDR3 extends over 12 amino acids. Germline V CDR1 and CDR2: SQVTM, ANQGSEA. Trimming removed 2 bases from V and 6 bases from J, with 11 bases in between. CDR3 region: CSVEFEGAEQYF. CDR3 coding DNA: TGCAGCGTTGAATTCGAAGGGGCCGAGCAGTACTTC.

The rearrangement uses TRBV7-9 and TRBJ2-7; D is unresolved. Trimming took 1 base from V and 2 from J, leaving 9 bases between them. This CDR3 spans 14 amino acids. Looked up from germline, CDR1 is SEHNR and CDR2 is FQNEAQ (reference sequence). The CDR3 bases are TGTGCCAGCAGCTTAGAACTCTTCCCCTACGAGCAGTACTTC. It is translated as CASSLELFPYEQYF.

The chain is built from TRBV19 and TRBJ2-7; possible D gene TRBD2, 5 bases. Germline CDR1 is LNHDA and CDR2 is SQIVND (reference sequence). The CDR3 has 15 residues. Deletions cut 3 bases from V and 0 bases from J, with 12 bases between. CDR3 in amino acids: CASSMAGVYSYEQYF. Here the CDR3 DNA reads TGTGCCAGTAGTATGGCCGGGGTGTACTCCTACGAGCAGTACTTC.

The chain has TRBV4-2 and TRBJ1-6; D not certain. Per germline, CDR1 LGHNA and CDR2 YNFKEQ. CDR3 length: 13 residues. Trimming removed 3 bases at V and 9 bases at J, with 9 bases between. The CDR3 sequence: CASSQDVGSPLHF. Here the CDR3 DNA reads TGTGCCAGCAGCCAGGACGTGGGTTCACCCCTCCACTTT.

The CDR3 spells CASSEVGEGVLAKNIQYF. For the CDR3, the DNA is TGTGCCAGCAGCGAGGTCGGGGAAGGGGTTCTGGCCAAAAACATTCAGTACTTC. V usage is TRBV11-2 and J usage is TRBJ2-4; D tentatively fits TRBD1 or TRBD2 (5 bases each). Germline V gives CDR1 SGHAT, CDR2 FQNNGV. Trimming removed 5 bases from V and 1 base from J, with 21 bases in between. This CDR3 has 18 residues.

The chain joins TRBV28 to TRBJ1-5; weak D call: TRBD1 (5 bases). The CDR3 length is 16 residues. Trimming stripped 6 bases from V and 0 bases from J, with 15 bases between. Germline V gene data show CDR1 as MDHEN and CDR2 as SYDVKM. For the CDR3, the DNA is TGTGCCAGCAGCCCTACTCAGGGAACTAGCAATCAGCCCCAGCATTTT. It yields the protein CASSPTQGTSNQPQHF.

The chain links TRBV4-1 to TRBJ2-1; D unresolved. Trimming removed 8 bases from V and 4 bases from J, with 12 bases in between. The CDR3 sequence is 13 residues long. The germline CDR1 and CDR2 sequences are MGHRA and YSYEKL. The CDR3 DNA reads as TGCGCCAGCGGGCAGGAGTTATACAATGAGCAGTTCTTC. Translated: CASGQELYNEQFF.

The gene calls are TRBV11-2 and TRBJ2-7, with TRBD2 identical over 11 bases. V lost 1 base to trimming and J lost 1 base; unmatched junction nucleotides: 9. Germline V gene data show CDR1 as SGHAT and CDR2 as FQNNGV. The CDR3 runs 18 residues. CDR3 DNA sequence: TGTGCCAGCAGCTTAGCCGCCCTAGCGGGGGGCAGGTCCTACGAGCAGTACTTC. Translated, it gives CASSLAALAGGRSYEQYF.

In its sample, this clone was seen once. The gene calls are TRBV19 and TRBJ2-2; TRBD1 matches at 9 bases. Germline CDR1 is LNHDA and CDR2 is SQIVND (reference sequence). V lost 6 bases, J lost 5 bases, and 7 bases stayed unmatched. The CDR3 covers 15 residues. CDR3 coding DNA: TGTGCCAGTAGATTGGACAGGGGATGGACCGGGGAGCTGTTTTTT. This translates into CASRLDRGWTGELFF.

The rearrangement joins TRBV19 to TRBJ2-3; D may be TRBD1 (5 bases). Germline V gene sequence: CDR1 LNHDA, CDR2 SQIVND (reference sequence). Trimming cost V 3 bases and J 2 bases, with 12 bases left between them. The CDR3 is made up of 15 amino acids. The CDR3 protein is CASSMLGAVTDTQYF. The CDR3, as DNA: TGTGCCAGTAGTATGTTAGGGGCGGTCACAGATACGCAGTATTTT.

The V call is TRBV19, the J call TRBJ1-1; D may be TRBD1 (5 bases). Trimming removed 3 bases from V and 4 bases from J, with 12 bases in between. CDR1 LNHDA and CDR2 SQIVND come from the germline V gene (reference sequence). The CDR3 sequence is 14 residues long. The CDR3 reads CASSIGGLSTEAFF. The CDR3 DNA follows: TGTGCCAGTAGTATCGGGGGGTTGAGCACTGAAGCTTTCTTT.

V and J are TRBV7-6 and TRBJ1-1, with D perhaps matching TRBD1 (5 bases). Germline loops: CDR1 SGHVS, CDR2 FNYEAQ. The V gene lost 5 bases and the J gene lost 2 bases, with 9 bases spanning the gap. This CDR3 contains 13 residues. CDR3 residues: CASSLGTNTEAFF. The CDR3 DNA is TGTGCCAGCAGCCTGGGGACTAACACTGAAGCTTTCTTT. The full variable domain, completed using reference TRBV7-6 and TRBJ1-1, is GAGVSQSPRYKVTKRGQDVALRCDPISGHVSLYWYRQALGQGPEFLTYFNYEAQQDKSGLPNDRFSAERPEGSISTLTIQRTEQRDSAMYRCASSLGTNTEAFFGQGTRLTVV.

The V gene is TRBV7-2, the J gene TRBJ1-1; D is uncertain. The CDR3 has 13 residues. Trimming removed 5 bases from V and 6 bases from J, with 13 bases in between. Germline V gene lookup returns CDR1 SGHTA and CDR2 FQGNSA. This CDR3 reads CASSAETWAEAFF. In nucleotides, the CDR3 is TGTGCCAGCAGCGCCGAGACTTGGGCTGAAGCTTTCTTT.

V usage is TRBV19 and J usage is TRBJ1-1; a weak D match, TRBD1 (6 bases). Germline CDR1 is LNHDA and CDR2 is SQIVND (reference sequence). V was pared by 4 bases and J by 1 base, with 13 bases between. The CDR3 contains 15 residues. The DNA of the CDR3 is TGTGCCAGTAGTAAGAGGGGGACCACGAACACTGAAGCTTTCTTT. Its translation is CASSKRGTTNTEAFF.